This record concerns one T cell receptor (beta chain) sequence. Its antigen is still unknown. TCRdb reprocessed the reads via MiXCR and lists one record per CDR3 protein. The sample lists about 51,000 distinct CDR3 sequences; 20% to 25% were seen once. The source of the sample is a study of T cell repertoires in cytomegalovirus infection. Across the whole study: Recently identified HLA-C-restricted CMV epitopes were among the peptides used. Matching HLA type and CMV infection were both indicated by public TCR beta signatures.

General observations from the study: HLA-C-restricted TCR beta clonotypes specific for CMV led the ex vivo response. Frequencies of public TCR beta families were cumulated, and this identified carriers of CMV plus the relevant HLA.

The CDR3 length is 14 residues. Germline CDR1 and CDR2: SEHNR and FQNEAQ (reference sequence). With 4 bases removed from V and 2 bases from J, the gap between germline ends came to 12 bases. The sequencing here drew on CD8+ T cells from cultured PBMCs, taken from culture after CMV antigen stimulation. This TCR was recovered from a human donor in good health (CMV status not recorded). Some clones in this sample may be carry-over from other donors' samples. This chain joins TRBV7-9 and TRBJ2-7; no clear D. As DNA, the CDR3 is TGTGCCAGCAGCTCCCCCGGAACACCCTACGAGCAGTACTTC. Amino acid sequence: CASSSPGTPYEQYF.